This entry features one T cell receptor beta chain sequence. TCRdb's table, derived via immunoSEQ multiplex PCR, lists solely in-frame clones and lacks some. The data contain around 72,000 clones, 98% of them singletons. This sample was taken from a study of technical replicates of blood from several donors. The sample taken for sequencing was T cells isolated from PBMCs. This TCR was sampled from a human donor in good health.

This chain's CDR3 is CASTERTDTQYF. CDR3 nucleotide sequence: TGTGCCAGCACTGAGAGAACAGATACGCAGTATTTT. The rearrangement joins TRBV28 to TRBJ2-3; D not resolved. The V gene's germline CDR1 is MDHEN and CDR2 SYDVKM. This CDR3 is 12 amino acids long. The V and J ends lost 7 bases and 3 bases respectively, with 8 bases between them.